These T cell receptor beta chains were read from a single sample in a study of cytotoxic CD8 clonotypes in ibrutinib-treated CLL. Clones were sequenced by immunoSEQ multiplex PCR, and TCRdb holds only the in-frame ones, with some missing. The sample holds hundreds of thousands of clones, roughly 74% seen once. This specimen was PBMCs, taken after 24 months of ibrutinib treatment. The source of these receptors is a human donor with chronic lymphocytic leukemia. Each CDR3 is given with its conserved first and last residue. Each record gives: D gene, V gene, J gene, clone size, CDR3 DNA, CDR3 protein. A D gene is named only where the DNA matches it firmly. The size field is filled for only some rows; it gives once, few, many or a size class.

NA	TRBV2	TRBJ2-7	few	TGTGCCAGCAGCCAGGGTTACGAGCAGTACTTC	CASSQGYEQYF
NA	TRBV29-1	TRBJ2-2	NA	TGCAGCGCCTCCTCTAGGACGAACACCGGGGAGCTGTTTTTT	CSASSRTNTGELFF
NA	TRBV28	TRBJ2-7	NA	TGTGCCAGCAGTTTCCTACAGGTAGGGGCCTACGAGCAGTACTTC	CASSFLQVGAYEQYF
NA	TRBV7-2	TRBJ2-1	once	TGTGCCAGCAGCTTTGAGGGGGGTCCCCACAATGAGCAGTTCTTC	CASSFEGGPHNEQFF
TRBD2	TRBV19	TRBJ2-7	NA	TGTGCCAGTAGTGCAAGGGGGACTAGCGGGTCGCCATCCTACGAGCAGTACTTC	CASSARGTSGSPSYEQYF
NA	TRBV6-5	TRBJ1-1	NA	TGTGCCAGCAGACCCAAACCCCTTCACACTGAAGCTTTCTTT	CASRPKPLHTEAFF
NA	TRBV2	TRBJ1-4	NA	TGTGCCAGCAGTGAAAGTCTGACTAATGAAAAACTGTTTTTT	CASSESLTNEKLFF
NA	TRBV7-9	TRBJ1-2	few	TGTGCCAGCAGCTTAGACACCAGTCTTGGCTACACCTTC	CASSLDTSLGYTF
NA	TRBV11-2	TRBJ1-1	NA	TGTGCCAGCAGCTTAGTCGACTGGGGAGGTGGAACTGAAGCTTTCTTT	CASSLVDWGGGTEAFF
NA	TRBV28	TRBJ2-5	few	TGTGCCGGCAGTTCACAACTAGTCAGGCTGCGAGAGACCCAGTACTTC	CAGSSQLVRLRETQYF
NA	TRBV19	TRBJ1-5	few	TGTGCCAGTAGTAGCCAAGTGGGGCAGCCCCAGCATTTT	CASSSQVGQPQHF
NA	TRBV6-5	TRBJ2-5	NA	TGTGCCAGCAGTTATCGACAGATCCAAGAGACCCAGTACTTC	CASSYRQIQETQYF
NA	TRBV5-1	TRBJ1-1	NA	TGCGCCAGCAGTAAGGGTATGAACACTGAAGCTTTCTTT	CASSKGMNTEAFF
NA	TRBV6-5	TRBJ1-2	NA	TGTGCCAGCAGTTACAAATTAGACGGGGAGAACTATGGCTACACCTTC	CASSYKLDGENYGYTF
TRBD2	TRBV4-2	TRBJ2-7	NA	TGTGCCAGCAGCCAAGAGTTTCAAGCGGGAGGTACCCTAGGGGTCGCCTACGAGCAGTACTTC	CASSQEFQAGGTLGVAYEQYF
NA	TRBV4-3	TRBJ1-2	NA	TGCGCCAGCAGCCAAGATTCTTCACCGACAAACTATGGCTACACCTTC	CASSQDSSPTNYGYTF
NA	TRBV7-2	TRBJ1-5	NA	TGTGCCAGCAGCTTTCGGGGGGATCAGCCCCAGCATTTT	CASSFRGDQPQHF
TRBD2	TRBV28	TRBJ2-7	NA	TGTGCCAGCAGTTCTGGGACTAGCGGGAAGTCCTACGAGCAGTACTTC	CASSSGTSGKSYEQYF
NA	TRBV5-1	TRBJ2-1	NA	TGCGCCAGCAGCTTGGAGTGGGGTGAGCAGTTCTTC	CASSLEWGEQFF
TRBD2	TRBV27	TRBJ2-7	few	TGTGCCAGCAGTTTCGGGAGCGGGAGTTTGAACGAGCAGTACTTC	CASSFGSGSLNEQYF
NA	TRBV15	TRBJ1-5	few	TGTGCCACCAGCAGAGATCTGGGTGAGTTTTCCTATCAGCCCCAGCATTTT	CATSRDLGEFSYQPQHF
NA	TRBV28	TRBJ1-1	NA	TGTGCCAGCAGGAAAAATTCGGGGCGCACTGAAGCTTTCTTT	CASRKNSGRTEAFF